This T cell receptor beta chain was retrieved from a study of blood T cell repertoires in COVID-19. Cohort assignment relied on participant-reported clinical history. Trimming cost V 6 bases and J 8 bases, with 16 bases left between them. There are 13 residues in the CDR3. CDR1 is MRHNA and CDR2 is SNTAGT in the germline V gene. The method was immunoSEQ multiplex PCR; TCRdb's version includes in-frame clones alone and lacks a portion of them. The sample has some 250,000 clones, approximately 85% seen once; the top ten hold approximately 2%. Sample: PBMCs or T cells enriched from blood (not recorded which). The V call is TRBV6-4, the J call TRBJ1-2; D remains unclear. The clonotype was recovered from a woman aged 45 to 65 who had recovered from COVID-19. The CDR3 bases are TGTGCCAGCAGCCTAGATCCTTGGGTCGGCTACACCTTC. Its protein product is CASSLDPWVGYTF.